The rows below give T cell receptor beta chains drawn from one sample of a study of identical twins. TCRdb used MiXCR to reprocess the 5' RACE reads, holding one entry per CDR3 protein. This sample yields about 200,000 distinct CDR3 sequences, of which approximately 8.3% are seen a single time; less than 2% belongs to the top ten. These data were likewise used in another study, on yellow fever vaccine responses in identical twins.

The specimen was memory (CD45RO+) T cells sorted from blood. These receptors were obtained from a woman aged 18-35 years in good health. The CDR3 runs from the conserved cysteine through the conserved F or W. Each record gives: CDR3 protein, V gene, J gene.

CDR3: CASSEVGGANNEQFF
V: TRBV6-4
J: TRBJ2-1

CDR3: CSARGLVAGTDTQYF
V: TRBV20-1
J: TRBJ2-3

CDR3: CSAREREGPYNEQFF
V: TRBV20-1
J: TRBJ2-1

CDR3: CATRPAGSGQETQYF
V: TRBV24-1
J: TRBJ2-5

CDR3: CSVGRQPQETQYF
V: TRBV29-1
J: TRBJ2-5

CDR3: CASSQEPDNEQFF
V: TRBV4-2
J: TRBJ2-1

CDR3: CASSRRTGTNTGELFF
V: TRBV7-9
J: TRBJ2-2

CDR3: CASSNNTSGANVLTF
V: TRBV6-4
J: TRBJ2-6

CDR3: CASSLDRGRLRETQYF
V: TRBV7-9
J: TRBJ2-5

CDR3: CASSPGTGLYEQYF
V: TRBV18
J: TRBJ2-7

CDR3: CASSKTTWEEQYF
V: TRBV7-2
J: TRBJ2-7